The 4 T cell receptor beta chains below were found in one sample sequenced in a study of Graves' ophthalmopathy and Graves' hyperthyroidism (dated by TCRdb to 2016 to 2018). Sequencing was carried out with an Illumina HiSeq 2000. TCR beta CDR3 regions were amplified from RNA transcripts for repertoire sequencing. The first round of RT-PCR was done with HTBI primers and the Qiagen OneStep RT-PCR kit, and was followed by a second round of multiplex PCR, then size selection and purification. TCRdb ran its own pipeline on the public reads, namely fastp trimming at Q25 and MiXCR clone calling, and kept in-frame beta chains. Each record represents a unique CDR3 protein, reported with the most common genes and DNA among its rows. In this sample the table shows 600,000 to 650,000 distinct CDR3 sequences, about a fifth of which occur a single time. The biggest ten clones account for approximately 6.5% of the sample.

The material sequenced was peripheral blood. The receptors derive from a woman younger than 35 with stable Graves' hyperthyroidism. Some clones in this sample may be carry-over from other donors' samples. Donor details come from another sample of the same person, matched by shared clones.

About this clonotype itself: Just one base apart from a much larger clone, this may be a read error. This chain connects TRBV10-3 to TRBJ2-5, with a tentative D call TRBD1 (6 bases). The CDR3 totals 15 residues. The germline V gene encodes CDR1 ENHRY and CDR2 SYGVKD. The CDR3 DNA reads TGTGCCATCAGTGAGTGGACAGCGTTACAAGAGACCAAGTACTTC. It codes for CAISEWTALQETKYF.

This clonotype has at least ten counts. The rearrangement uses TRBV2 and TRBJ2-5, with 12 positions matching TRBD1. Germline lookup yields CDR1 SNHLY and CDR2 FYNNEI. With 6 bases clipped from V and 5 bases from J, the junction kept 13 bases outside the gene matches. CDR3 size: 17 residues. The CDR3 here is CASSAVDLGQGAETQYF. The CDR3 DNA is TGTGCCAGCAGCGCAGTAGATTTGGGACAGGGGGCCGAGACCCAGTACTTC.

This clonotype was counted many times. The V and J genes are TRBV6-1 and TRBJ2-2; TRBD1 aligns across 10 bases. CDR1 and CDR2 from the germline V gene are MNHNS and SASEGT. Germline trimming cut 6 bases from V and 8 bases from J; bases unmatched to any gene: 12. There are 16 residues in the CDR3. The CDR3 DNA reads as TGTGCCAGCAGGCCCCGGGACAGGGGCCTCAAAGGGGAGCTGTTTTTT. Protein sequence: CASRPRDRGLKGELFF.

This clonotype was observed a few times. J is TRBJ1-2 and V is TRBV9; a possible D gene is TRBD1 (6 bases). V shed 3 bases and J shed 5 bases, with 11 bases lying between them. The CDR3 sequence is 13 residues long. Germline loops: CDR1 SGDLS, CDR2 YYNGEE. The CDR3 sequence: CASSAGQIYGYTF. The CDR3 DNA sequence: TGTGCCAGCAGCGCCGGACAGATTTATGGCTACACCTTC.